This TCR beta chain was captured in a study of tumor and adjacent non-tumor tissue in lung cancer. Study information: The cohort had 12 adenocarcinoma, a couple of squamous cell and 1 small cell patients. Study results and caveats: Significantly higher TCR diversity was found in tumor than normal lung. Top 100 clones took a larger repertoire share in normal lung. Higher tumor TCR diversity was associated with shorter survival.

This sample's RNA came from whole unsorted tissue. Comments on this clonotype: Its antigen is not identified.

Three rounds of nested PCR, following a modified ARM-PCR protocol, produced the TCRbeta library. Each CDR3 protein is one row after TCRdb ran MiXCR on the multiplex PCR reads. In the table there are 200,000 to 250,000 distinct CDR3 sequences, less than 80% of which are singletons. The clonotype comes from a man in his sixties with non-small cell lung cancer. The sequenced sample was lung tumor tissue.

CDR3 amino acids: CSVFLGSNTEAFF. CDR3 nucleotide sequence: TGCAGTGTCTTCTTGGGGTCGAACACTGAAGCTTTCTTT. This rearrangement joins TRBV20-1 to TRBJ1-1; D not certain. The germline V and J ends were trimmed by 7 bases and 1 base, with 13 bases remaining between them. This CDR3 contains 13 residues. CDR1 and CDR2 (germline): DFQATT, SNEGSKA (reference sequence).